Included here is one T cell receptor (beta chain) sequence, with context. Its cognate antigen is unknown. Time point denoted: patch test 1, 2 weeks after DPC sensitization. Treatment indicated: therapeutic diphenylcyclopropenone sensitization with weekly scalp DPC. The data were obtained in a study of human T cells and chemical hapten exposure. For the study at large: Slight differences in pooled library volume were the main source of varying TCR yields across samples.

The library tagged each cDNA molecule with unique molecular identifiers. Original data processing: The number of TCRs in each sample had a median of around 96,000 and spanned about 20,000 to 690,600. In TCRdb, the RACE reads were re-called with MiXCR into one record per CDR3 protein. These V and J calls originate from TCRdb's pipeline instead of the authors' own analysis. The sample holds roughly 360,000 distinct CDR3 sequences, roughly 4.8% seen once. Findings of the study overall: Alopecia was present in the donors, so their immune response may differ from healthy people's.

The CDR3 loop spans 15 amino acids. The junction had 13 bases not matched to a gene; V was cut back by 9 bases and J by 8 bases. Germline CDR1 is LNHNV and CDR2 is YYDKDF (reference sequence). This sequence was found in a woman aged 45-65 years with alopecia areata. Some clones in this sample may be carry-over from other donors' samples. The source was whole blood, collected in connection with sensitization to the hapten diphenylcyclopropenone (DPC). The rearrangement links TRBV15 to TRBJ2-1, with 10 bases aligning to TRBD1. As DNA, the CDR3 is TGTGCCACAAAGTTGGACAGGGGGAGGGACGATGAGCAGTTCTTC. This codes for CATKLDRGRDDEQFF.